This record looks at one T cell receptor beta chain sequence and its context. This record comes from a study of Ad26.COV2.S vaccination and SARS-CoV-2 variants. The CDR3 runs 15 residues. With 1 base removed from V and 3 bases from J, the gap between germline ends came to 13 bases. Germline assignment: CDR1 PRHDT and CDR2 FYEKMQ (reference sequence). Treatment of the sample: approximately 18 received Ad26.COV2.S at low or high dose, single or two shots; 5 received placebo; per-sample allocation not given. At day 63 after the first vaccine or placebo injection, samples were drawn. This Boston cohort included adults aged 18-55 years. The assay was immunoSEQ multiplex PCR, and TCRdb's table has in-frame clones only and misses some. Of some 290,000 clones in the sample, around four fifths were seen once.

The source material was peripheral blood, sampled in a trial of Ad26.COV2.S vaccine versus placebo. The source of this sequence is a person between 18 and 65 years old who received the Ad26.COV2.S COVID-19 vaccine or a placebo. The V and J genes are TRBV13 and TRBJ2-7; D is undetermined. The CDR3 protein is CASSLALGLNYEQYF. Written as DNA, the CDR3 is TGTGCCAGCAGCTTAGCTCTCGGCCTAAACTACGAGCAGTACTTC.